This T cell receptor beta chain was found in a study of lymphopenia after photon versus proton radiotherapy. Study observations and caveats: Post-nadir diversity loss with photons came from oligoclonal expansion, particularly CD8+ Temra cells. Photon-treated patients lost naive T cells and TCR diversity; proton-treated stayed stable.

For this clone: The antigen remains undetermined.

This table comes from immunoSEQ multiplex PCR, and its TCRdb copy is limited to in-frame clones, with some not included. The sample lists approximately 150,000 clones, approximately 90% occurring once. The origin of this receptor is a man aged 45-65 years with gastric cancer. Specimen: peripheral blood, collected from a patient treated with photon-based radiotherapy.

This chain's CDR3 is CASSLDSEVYGYTF. The CDR3 DNA is TGTGCCAGCAGCCTCGACTCGGAGGTCTATGGCTACACCTTC. V is TRBV7-2 and J is TRBJ1-2; D is ambiguous. The germline V gene encodes CDR1 SGHTA and CDR2 FQGNSA. V lost 5 bases, J lost 4 bases, and 14 bases lay in between. This CDR3 comprises 14 residues.